Shown below are 29 T cell receptor beta chains from a single sample sequenced in a study of blood T cell repertoires in COVID-19. Assay: immunoSEQ multiplex PCR; the TCRdb copy retains only in-frame clones and omits some. The sample lists about 400,000 clones; approximately 88% were seen once. Sequencing was performed on peripheral blood. Every receptor here comes from a man aged 35 to 55 with acute or convalescent COVID-19.

The V and J genes are TRBV19 and TRBJ1-2; 7 bases agree with TRBD1. Trimming cost V 6 bases and J 8 bases; bases outside gene matches: 15. CDR3 length: 15 residues. CDR1 LNHDA and CDR2 SQIVND come from the germline V gene (reference sequence). CDR3 loop: CASRQTRGGAGGYTF. The CDR3 coding sequence is TGTGCCAGTAGACAGACTCGAGGGGGCGCAGGAGGCTACACCTTC.

The V and J genes are TRBV18 and TRBJ2-3; 10 bases are shared with TRBD1. This CDR3 comprises 17 residues. V gave up 5 bases and J gave up 3 bases; unmatched junction bases: 11. The germline CDR1 and CDR2 sequences are KGHSH and LQKENI. The DNA for the CDR3 is TGTGCCAGCTCAGCCCTTATCGGGACAGGGGAAACAGATACGCAGTATTTT. It encodes CASSALIGTGETDTQYF.

The gene calls are TRBV12-3 or TRBV12-4 and TRBJ2-5; unclear D gene. The CDR3 is 13 amino acids. Trimming stripped 1 base from V and 4 bases from J, with 7 bases between. Here the CDR3 DNA reads TGTGCCAGCAGTTTAGGAAAGAGAGAGACCCAGTACTTC. Protein sequence: CASSLGKRETQYF.

The rearrangement uses TRBV10-3 and TRBJ2-5; D possibly corresponds to TRBD2 (5 bases). CDR1 is ENHRY and CDR2 is SYGVKD in the germline V gene. The ends were cut back, 3 bases at V and 1 base at J, with 12 bases in the middle. CDR3 length equals 15 residues. The CDR3 nucleotides read TGTGCCATCAGTGATTCGGACGGGATCCAAGAGACCCAGTACTTC. Amino acids: CAISDSDGIQETQYF.

The J gene is TRBJ2-5, the V gene TRBV24-1; D is undetermined. In germline, CDR1 is KGHDR, CDR2 SFDVKD. V lost 3 bases and J lost 1, with 5 bases in between. The CDR3 length is 13 residues. In nucleotides, the CDR3 is TGTGCCACCAGTGATGCAGTCCAAGAGACCCAGTACTTC. It yields the protein CATSDAVQETQYF.

Details on this clone: At one boundary the junction diverges from the germline segment, which might be a read error. The V gene is TRBV7-7, the J gene TRBJ2-2, with TRBD2 matching over 10 bases. The CDR3 spans 16 residues. CDR1 and CDR2 from the germline V gene are SSHAT and FNYEAQ (reference sequence). CDR3 nucleotides: TGTGCTAGCAGCCCCCTCCTAGCGGGGGCCGCCGGGGAGCTGTTTTTT. It translates to CASSPLLAGAAGELFF.

The chain recombines TRBV29-1 with TRBJ2-1; 10 bases agree with TRBD2. CDR1 and CDR2 from the germline V gene are SQVTM and ANQGSEA. V dropped 7 bases and J dropped 8; count of bases not matched to a gene: 11. This CDR3 spans 14 amino acids. The DNA for the CDR3 is TGCAGCGCCGAGGGTAGCGGGAGGCCTGATGAGCAGTTCTTC. Translated: CSAEGSGRPDEQFF.

The rearrangement links TRBV9 to TRBJ1-1; 8 bases match TRBD1. The CDR3 runs 12 residues. Trimming took 3 bases from V and 6 from J; bases not matched to a gene: 1. Germline CDR1 SGDLS, CDR2 YYNGEE. CDR3 residues: CASSATGAEAFF. The CDR3 bases are TGTGCCAGCAGCGCGACAGGGGCTGAAGCTTTCTTT.

The chain combines TRBV4-3 with TRBJ1-2, with TRBD1 matching 7 bases. The J segment lost 6 bases and the V segment lost 0 bases, leaving 19 bases of the junction unmatched. The germline CDR1 and CDR2 sequences are LGHNA and YSLEER. This CDR3 is built from 19 residues. CDR3 protein: CASSQDRSVGTGGGDGYTF. CDR3 coding DNA: TGCGCCAGCAGCCAAGATAGATCTGTCGGGACTGGAGGGGGCGATGGCTACACCTTC.

The chain employs TRBV5-1 and TRBJ2-2, with TRBD1 matching 9 bases. Germline-derived CDR1 and CDR2 are SGHRS and YFSETQ. With 4 bases clipped from V and 4 bases from J, the junction kept 2 bases outside the gene matches. The CDR3 has 14 amino acids. The CDR3: CASSPGQGTGELFF. The CDR3 DNA follows: TGCGCCAGCAGCCCGGGACAGGGCACCGGGGAGCTGTTTTTT. Full variable domain (remainder filled in from reference TRBV5-1 and TRBJ2-2): KAGVTQTPRYLIKTRGQQVTLSCSPISGHRSVSWYQQTPGQGLQFLFEYFSETQRNKGNFPGRFSGRQFSNSRSEMNVSTLELGDSALYLCASSPGQGTGELFFGEGSRLTVL.

The V and J genes are TRBV19 and TRBJ1-6; perhaps TRBD1 as D (6 bases). Germline V gene data show CDR1 as LNHDA and CDR2 as SQIVND (reference sequence). V dropped 2 bases and J dropped 8 bases, with 13 bases sitting between them. CDR3 length equals 15 residues. The CDR3 spells CASSINREEDSPLHF. CDR3 in DNA: TGTGCCAGTAGTATAAACAGGGAAGAAGATTCACCCCTCCACTTT.

This chain links TRBV6-5 with TRBJ2-3, with TRBD1 matching over 10 bases. The germline gives CDR1 MNHEY, CDR2 SVGAGI. The CDR3 extends over 14 amino acids. Germline trimming cut 11 bases from V and 3 bases from J; bases unmatched to any gene: 8. The CDR3 is CASDEGQGTDTQYF. Written as DNA, the CDR3 is TGTGCCTCTGATGAGGGACAGGGGACAGATACGCAGTATTTT.

The chain joins TRBV4-2 to TRBJ2-2; TRBD2 agrees at 7 bases. The germline CDR1 and CDR2 sequences are LGHNA and YNFKEQ. V dropped 4 bases and J dropped 3; count of bases not matched to a gene: 11. The CDR3 sequence is 17 residues long. DNA for the CDR3: TGTGCCAGCAGCCTCCGCCTCGCGGGAGTGGACACCGGGGAGCTGTTTTTT. Protein sequence: CASSLRLAGVDTGELFF.

With respect to this clone: Other DNA sequences within the sample encode an identical CDR3. The CDR3 nucleotides read TGCGCCAGCAGCTTGGGGGCGTTGAACACTGAAGCTTTCTTT. Protein: CASSLGALNTEAFF. The V and J genes are TRBV5-1 and TRBJ1-1, with D hard to call. This CDR3 spans 14 amino acids. Trimming pared 0 bases from V and 0 bases from J, leaving 6 bases between. From germline, CDR1 is SGHRS and CDR2 YFSETQ.

The V call is TRBV7-2, the J call TRBJ2-1, with TRBD1 matching 8 bases. J lost 10 bases, V lost 5 bases, and 10 bases had no gene match. Germline V CDR1 and CDR2: SGHTA, FQGNSA. The CDR3 runs 14 residues. The CDR3, as DNA: TGTGCCAGCAGCCCACAGGGGGGTGGGGGAGAGCAGTTCTTC. Its protein product is CASSPQGGGGEQFF.

The rearrangement uses TRBV15 and TRBJ1-6; D gene uncertain. This CDR3 has 12 amino acids. Germline V gene sequence: CDR1 LNHNV, CDR2 YYDKDF (reference sequence). V lost 5 bases to trimming and J lost 7 bases, with 6 bases between them. CDR3 sequence (DNA): TGTGCCACCAGCTTGGCCAATTCACCCCTCCACTTT. This sequence encodes CATSLANSPLHF.

The chain combines TRBV3-1 (or the pseudogene TRBV3-2) with TRBJ1-3; possible D gene TRBD1, 6 bases. The CDR3 loop spans 19 amino acids. V gave up 1 base and J gave up 4 bases, with 23 bases separating them. The germline V gene encodes CDR1 LGHDT and CDR2 YNNKEL (reference sequence). CDR3 residues: CASSQVGRGFSFSGNTIYF. Written as DNA, the CDR3 is TGTGCCAGCAGCCAAGTTGGCAGGGGTTTTTCTTTTTCAGGAAACACCATATATTTT.

The V and J genes are TRBV6-1 and TRBJ1-2, with D perhaps matching TRBD1 (6 bases). The CDR3 loop spans 15 amino acids. Per the germline V gene, CDR1 is MNHNS and CDR2 is SASEGT. The V end was cut by 2 bases, the J end by 2 bases, with 12 bases between. The CDR3 region is CASSEKTGLNYGYTF. For the CDR3, the DNA is TGTGCCAGCAGTGAAAAGACAGGACTGAACTATGGCTACACCTTC.

The genes are TRBV14 and TRBJ2-7; D may be TRBD2 (5 bases). Germline V CDR1 and CDR2: SGHDN, FVKESK. The CDR3 has 13 residues. V was shortened by 5 bases and J by 3 bases, with 11 bases between the two germline ends. CDR3 amino acids: CASSETGNYEQYF. For the CDR3, the DNA is TGTGCCAGCAGCGAGACGGGGAACTACGAGCAGTACTTC.

J is TRBJ1-2 and V is TRBV6-5; unclear D gene. CDR1 is MNHEY, CDR2 SVGAGI, per germline. The CDR3 length is 13 residues. Trimming left V 6 bases short and J 4 bases short, with 12 bases between. In DNA form, the CDR3 reads TGTGCCAGCAGCATTCCGCCTATCTATGGCTACACCTTC. Its protein product is CASSIPPIYGYTF.

V gene TRBV25-1 combines with J gene TRBJ1-2; TRBD1 might be the D (6 bases). V lost 4 bases and J lost 2, with 14 bases in between. The CDR3 loop spans 15 amino acids. Germline assignment: CDR1 MGHDK and CDR2 SYGVNS. Here the CDR3 DNA reads TGTGCCAGCAGTGCACTGACAGGAACCAACTATGGCTACACCTTC. Translated, it gives CASSALTGTNYGYTF.

This rearrangement joins TRBV29-1 to TRBJ2-1; tentative D call: TRBD2 (5 bases). The CDR3 consists of 13 residues. CDR1 and CDR2 from the germline V gene are SQVTM and ANQGSEA. V was trimmed by 6 bases and J by 0 bases, leaving 9 bases between them. The CDR3 nucleotides are TGCAGCGTCCAAGACTACTCCTACAATGAGCAGTTCTTC. Protein: CSVQDYSYNEQFF.

The chain couples TRBV28 to TRBJ2-7, with TRBD2 matching 7 bases. The V segment lost 2 bases and the J segment 5 bases; nucleotides outside the gene matches: 9. The CDR3 is made up of 15 amino acids. Germline lookup yields CDR1 MDHEN and CDR2 SYDVKM. CDR3 nucleotide sequence: TGTGCCAGCAGTTTAGGTGTGGGGGGGTACAACGAGCAGTACTTC. Translating gives CASSLGVGGYNEQYF.

This chain uses TRBV19 with TRBJ2-3, with 11 bases identical to TRBD1. The V gene's germline CDR1 is LNHDA and CDR2 SQIVND (reference sequence). There are 14 residues in the CDR3. V lost 9 bases, J lost 3 bases, and 5 bases stayed unmatched. The CDR3 region is CASAGQGATDTQYF. The CDR3, as DNA: TGTGCCAGCGCAGGACAGGGGGCAACAGATACGCAGTATTTT.

This clone was recorded once. The gene calls are TRBV29-1 and TRBJ1-5; 7 bases fit TRBD1. Germline CDR1 SQVTM, CDR2 ANQGSEA. The junction had 6 bases not matched to a gene; V was cut back by 7 bases and J by 3 bases. CDR3 size: 13 residues. The CDR3 here is CSADTGDNQPQHF. DNA of the CDR3: TGCAGCGCCGATACAGGGGACAATCAGCCCCAGCATTTT.

The chain recombines TRBV19 with TRBJ1-3; TRBD1 is a possible D gene (6 bases). The CDR3 length is 17 residues. Germline CDR1 reads LNHDA; CDR2 reads SQIVND (reference sequence). Trimming took 6 bases from V and 0 from J, leaving 18 bases between them. CDR3 in amino acids: CASSRIPGQSSGNTIYF. As DNA, the CDR3 is TGTGCCAGTAGCAGGATCCCTGGACAGTCCTCTGGAAACACCATATATTTT.

This rearrangement joins TRBV11-3 to TRBJ1-1, with a tentative D call TRBD1 (5 bases). Germline V gene sequence: CDR1 SGHNT, CDR2 YENEEA. This CDR3 region has 13 residues. V was trimmed by 3 bases and J by 1 base, leaving 6 bases between them. The CDR3 sequence: CASSFTGNTEAFF. CDR3 bases: TGTGCCAGCAGCTTCACAGGGAACACTGAAGCTTTCTTT.

The J gene is TRBJ1-5, the V gene TRBV9; TRBD1 matches at 7 bases. Unmatched junction bases numbered 4, after V lost 4 bases and J lost 0 bases. The germline CDR1 and CDR2 sequences are SGDLS and YYNGEE. This CDR3 comprises 15 residues. CDR3 protein: CASSLGGISNQPQHF. In nucleotides, the CDR3 is TGTGCCAGCAGCCTAGGGGGCATTAGCAATCAGCCCCAGCATTTT.

The chain employs TRBV9 and TRBJ2-7; D unresolved. The CDR3 spans 13 residues. V was cut by 7 bases and J by 1 base, with 12 bases left in between. Germline CDR1 SGDLS, CDR2 YYNGEE. CDR3 nucleotide sequence: TGTGCCAGCGGCCCACCAGCGTCCTACGAGCAGTACTTC. Its protein product is CASGPPASYEQYF.